Shown below are 27 T cell receptor beta chains from a single sample sequenced in a study of read filtering for tumor transcriptome and immune sequencing. The library was built from approximately 400 ng RNA with molecular barcoded adaptors for alpha/delta and beta/gamma chains. TCRdb used MiXCR to reprocess the reads, holding one entry per CDR3 protein. This sample has some 41,000 distinct CDR3 sequences, with approximately 10% found just once. The material sequenced was a population of CD138-negative cells sorted from bone marrow. Receptors originate from a donor aged 40 or older with multiple myeloma.

This clonotype was counted at least ten times. The chain employs TRBV11-2 and TRBJ2-1; no firm D call. Germline assignment: CDR1 SGHAT and CDR2 FQNNGV. V lost 4 bases and J 7 bases, leaving 8 bases between the germline ends. CDR3 length equals 12 residues. CDR3 sequence reads: CASSSSKNEQFF. The CDR3 DNA is TGTGCCAGCAGCTCCTCGAAGAATGAGCAGTTCTTC.

As regards this clonotype: It differs at one base from a far larger clone, so likely a read error. The chain carries TRBV5-5 and TRBJ2-1; D may be TRBD2 (6 bases). The length of the CDR3 is 14 residues. Germline values: CDR1 SGHKS, CDR2 YYEKEE (reference sequence). The CDR3 DNA sequence: TGTGCCAGCAGTCGGGACTTCGAAGGCCATGAGCAGTCCTTC. Its translation is CASSRDFEGHEQSF.

This clonotype has at least ten counts. The chain has TRBV11-2 and TRBJ2-5, with 10 bases identical to TRBD2. The trim removed 5 bases at V and 7 bases at J, leaving 13 bases unmatched. This CDR3 comprises 16 residues. Germline V gene sequence: CDR1 SGHAT, CDR2 FQNNGV. DNA of the CDR3: TGTGCCAGCAGCATCACTAGCGGGGTCCAGGAACGGACCCAGTACTTC. It is translated as CASSITSGVQERTQYF.

This clonotype was observed many times. This chain connects TRBV28 to TRBJ2-5, with a tentative D call TRBD1 (5 bases). The CDR3 length is 14 residues. V shed 4 bases and J shed 5 bases, with 14 bases lying between them. The V gene's germline CDR1 is MDHEN and CDR2 SYDVKM. The CDR3 nucleotides read TGTGCCAGCAGTTCACAGGCAGGGATCGAGACCCAGTACTTC. As protein: CASSSQAGIETQYF.

At least ten counts were recorded for this clonotype. This chain uses TRBV5-1 with TRBJ1-1; D gene ambiguous. CDR1 SGHRS and CDR2 YFSETQ come from the germline V gene. V shed 0 bases and J shed 9 bases, with 9 bases lying between them. The CDR3 is 12 amino acids. CDR3 sequence reads: CASSLGGEKAFF. CDR3 nucleotide sequence: TGCGCCAGCAGCTTGGGCGGGGAAAAAGCTTTCTTT.

This clonotype showed up many times. The rearrangement joins TRBV18 to TRBJ1-4, with a tentative D call TRBD1 (6 bases). CDR3 length: 15 residues. Trimming left V 2 bases short and J 8 bases short, with 15 bases between. Germline CDR1 KGHSH, CDR2 LQKENI. Here the CDR3 reads CASSPIRGREEKLFF. The CDR3 nucleotides read TGTGCCAGCTCACCAATCCGGGGGCGAGAAGAAAAACTGTTTTTT.

This clonotype came up many times. A read error is possible here, since a much larger clone lies one base away. The chain couples TRBV9 to TRBJ2-1, with a weak D call TRBD2 (5 bases). V was shortened by 4 bases and J by 15 bases, with 17 bases between the two germline ends. In germline, CDR1 is SGDLS, CDR2 YYNGEE. There are 12 residues in the CDR3. The CDR3, as DNA: TGTGCCAGCAGCCCCGCGGGCTCCGGGCCGTTCTTC. Amino acids: CASSPAGSGPFF.

This clonotype has more than one count but fewer than ten. This chain links TRBV6-6 with TRBJ1-3, with D perhaps TRBD1 (6 bases). CDR3 length: 15 residues. Germline CDR1 is MNHNY and CDR2 is SVGAGI (reference sequence). The V gene lost 9 bases and the J gene lost 4 bases, with 19 bases spanning the gap. The CDR3 protein is CASGGPFSAGNTIYF. CDR3 nucleotide sequence: TGTGCCAGTGGGGGGCCTTTTAGTGCGGGAAACACCATATATTTT.

This clonotype was counted many times. The chain employs TRBV10-3 and TRBJ1-2, with D hard to call. Deletions cut 2 bases from V and 8 bases from J, with 18 bases between. This CDR3 has 15 amino acids. CDR1 and CDR2 (germline): ENHRY, SYGVKD. Written as DNA, the CDR3 is TGTGCCATCAGTGAGACCAGAGCGTCGCCGAGCGGCTACACCTTC. Protein sequence: CAISETRASPSGYTF.

This clonotype occurred many times. The chain combines TRBV29-1 with TRBJ2-5; tentatively, D is TRBD2 (6 bases). Looked up from germline, CDR1 is SQVTM and CDR2 is ANQGSEA. The CDR3 totals 12 residues. V was pared by 6 bases and J by 5 bases, with 13 bases between. Written as DNA, the CDR3 is TGCAGCGTCTCCGCGGGGCCTGAGACCCAGTACTTC. Residues: CSVSAGPETQYF.

The chain recombines TRBV5-1 with TRBJ2-7; D ambiguous. Germline CDR1 and CDR2: SGHRS and YFSETQ. Trimming took off 0 bases at V and 4 bases at J, with 17 bases between the two ends. This CDR3 has 16 residues. The CDR3 reads CASSLVWGSNPYEQYF. The CDR3 DNA is TGCGCCAGCAGCTTGGTTTGGGGTTCAAACCCATACGAGCAGTACTTC.

This clonotype was recorded at least ten times. The genes are TRBV11-2 and TRBJ2-7; 8 bases fit TRBD1. V was pared by 1 base and J by 6 bases, with 8 bases of the junction left unmatched. Germline CDR1 and CDR2: SGHAT and FQNNGV. There are 15 residues in the CDR3. Here the CDR3 DNA reads TGTGCCAGCAGCTTAGTTCCGGGACAGGCACGCGAGCAGTACTTC. Its translation is CASSLVPGQAREQYF.

The V call is TRBV10-3, the J call TRBJ2-5, with 8 bases lining up with TRBD1. The CDR3 is 13 amino acids. Germline V lookup: CDR1 ENHRY, CDR2 SYGVKD. Losses at the gene ends were 4 bases for V and 4 bases for J; bases not matched to a gene: 2. For the CDR3, the DNA is TGTGCCATCAGTGTGGACAGGGCAGAGACCCAGTACTTC. It translates to CAISVDRAETQYF.

This clonotype was counted many times. The chain joins TRBV6-1 to TRBJ2-3; a possible D gene is TRBD1 (5 bases). CDR1 and CDR2 from the germline V gene are MNHNS and SASEGT. V was trimmed by 4 bases and J by 1 base, leaving 15 bases between them. The CDR3 is 16 residues long. The CDR3 bases are TGTGCCAGCAGTGCCCTCAGGGAAGGGGGCACAGATACGCAGTATTTT. Its translation: CASSALREGGTDTQYF.

Ten or more counts support this clonotype. This chain joins TRBV2 and TRBJ1-2, with TRBD1 matching over 10 bases. This CDR3 is 12 amino acids long. J was trimmed by 6 bases and V by 7 bases; bases with no gene match: 2. CDR1 and CDR2 from the germline V gene are SNHLY and FYNNEI. Here the CDR3 reads CASKGTGDGYTF. The CDR3, as DNA: TGTGCCAGCAAAGGGACAGGGGATGGCTACACCTTC.

This clonotype was seen ten or more times. The chain combines TRBV4-2 with TRBJ1-5, with TRBD1 as a possible D gene (5 bases). This CDR3 has 15 amino acids. Per germline, CDR1 LGHNA and CDR2 YNFKEQ. V lost 1 base and J lost 5, with 12 bases in between. CDR3 nucleotide sequence: TGTGCCAGCAGCCAAGCGCCCCCGGGGGATCAGCCCCAGCATTTT. Residues: CASSQAPPGDQPQHF.

This clonotype came up many times. The chain joins TRBV7-2 to TRBJ2-1; D unresolved. V dropped 5 bases and J dropped 0 bases, with 5 bases sitting between them. The CDR3 extends over 13 amino acids. Germline-derived CDR1 and CDR2 are SGHTA and FQGNSA. CDR3 sequence: CASSRNSYNEQFF. The CDR3 DNA reads as TGTGCCAGCAGCCGTAACTCCTACAATGAGCAGTTCTTC. The whole variable domain, remainder taken from reference TRBV7-2 and TRBJ2-1, is GAGVSQSPSNKVTEKGKDVELRCDPISGHTALYWYRQSLGQGLEFLIYFQGNSAPDKSGLPSDRFSAERTGGSVSTLTIQRTQQEDSAVYLCASSRNSYNEQFFGPGTRLTVL.

The table lists this clonotype with many counts. The genes are TRBV7-9 and TRBJ2-1; D is unresolved. Germline assignment: CDR1 SEHNR and CDR2 FQNEAQ (reference sequence). The CDR3 is made up of 13 amino acids. V was shortened by 6 bases and J by 9 bases, with 15 bases between the two germline ends. The CDR3 DNA follows: TGTGCCAGCAGTATTTCACCGATGGGTGAGCAGTTCTTC. It specifies CASSISPMGEQFF.

This clonotype was counted at least ten times. V usage is TRBV20-1 and J usage is TRBJ1-1; D not resolved. This CDR3 is built from 10 residues. Per the germline V gene, CDR1 is DFQATT and CDR2 is SNEGSKA (reference sequence). V was shortened by 6 bases and J by 10 bases, with 12 bases between the two germline ends. The CDR3 loop reads CSAGSIGAFF. In DNA, the CDR3 is TGCAGTGCAGGCTCAATAGGAGCTTTCTTT.

About this clonotype: A much larger clone is a single base away; this may be a read error. This CDR3 is missing its conserved last phenylalanine or tryptophan, likely due to a read error. The chain employs TRBV4-1 and TRBJ1-6; D perhaps matches TRBD1 (5 bases). The CDR3 has 16 residues. V dropped 1 base and J dropped 6 bases, with 13 bases sitting between them. Germline V gene sequence: CDR1 MGHRA, CDR2 YSYEKL. The CDR3, as DNA: TGCGCCAGCAGCCAAGTAGATGTCGGGGGTAATTCACCCCTCCACTTG. It translates to CASSQVDVGGNSPLHL.

This clonotype is medium-sized (0.01 to 0.1%) in the sample. CDR3 bases: TGTGCCTGGGAACCCGGGACAGGGGCCGATGAGCAGTTCTTC. Its protein product is CAWEPGTGADEQFF. The V gene is TRBV30, the J gene TRBJ2-1, with TRBD1 identical over 10 bases. Germline values: CDR1 GTSNPN, CDR2 SVGIG (reference sequence). The CDR3 contains 14 residues. Trimming cost V 5 bases and J 8 bases; bases outside gene matches: 9.

This clonotype was seen repeatedly, ten times or more. This chain joins TRBV29-1 and TRBJ2-3; 9 nucleotides match TRBD1. The CDR3 is made up of 12 amino acids. Losses at the gene ends were 7 bases for V and 6 bases for J; bases not matched to a gene: 5. Looked up from germline, CDR1 is SQVTM and CDR2 is ANQGSEA. CDR3 in DNA: TGCAGCGAACGGACAGGGGAGGATACGCAGTATTTT. Its translation: CSERTGEDTQYF.

This clonotype was found many times. This rearrangement joins TRBV29-1 to TRBJ2-1, with no clear D. The CDR3 covers 12 residues. V lost 4 bases and J lost 4, with 8 bases in between. Looked up from germline, CDR1 is SQVTM and CDR2 is ANQGSEA. As DNA, the CDR3 is TGCAGCGTTGCGTCGGGTTACAATGAGCAGTTCTTC. Translation gives CSVASGYNEQFF.

Remarks on this clonotype: This clone may be a read error of a much larger clone one base away. This sequence joins TRBV7-9 and TRBJ2-5; D is unclear. Trimming shortened V by 5 bases and J by 2 bases, and 15 bases separated the two germline ends. CDR3 length: 15 amino acids. The germline CDR1 and CDR2 sequences are SEHNR and FQNEAQ (reference sequence). CDR3 in DNA: TGTGCCAGCAGCACGAGGAATATGGGTCAAGAGACCCAGTACTTC. Protein: CASSTRNMGQETQYF.

This clonotype was detected ten times or more. The chain employs TRBV5-1 and TRBJ1-1; TRBD1 aligns across 11 bases. CDR1 is SGHRS, CDR2 YFSETQ, per germline. The V gene end was trimmed by 3 bases and the J gene end by 5 bases; junction bases not matched to a gene: 3. CDR3 length: 14 amino acids. The CDR3 nucleotides read TGCGCCAGCAGCTACGGACAGGGGGCGACTGAAGCTTTCTTT. It yields the protein CASSYGQGATEAFF.

Points on this clonotype: This sequence may be a read error, since a much larger clone differs from it by one base. V is TRBV12-3 or TRBV12-4 and J is TRBJ2-2, with 8 bases lining up with TRBD1. J gave up 3 bases and V 6 bases, and 12 bases lay outside the gene matches. The CDR3 spans 17 residues. Here the CDR3 DNA reads TGTGCCAGCAGACCGAGGACAGGGAGGATGGACACCGGGGAGCTGTTTTTT. It specifies CASRPRTGRMDTGELFF.

This clonotype was detected ten times or more. The chain links TRBV20-1 to TRBJ1-5, with D unclear. CDR1 DFQATT and CDR2 SNEGSKA come from the germline V gene (reference sequence). Trimming left V 3 bases short and J 0 bases short, with 9 bases between. This CDR3 has 14 amino acids. CDR3: CSASSSYSNQPQHF. The CDR3 DNA reads TGCAGTGCTAGCTCTAGTTATAGCAATCAGCCCCAGCATTTT.